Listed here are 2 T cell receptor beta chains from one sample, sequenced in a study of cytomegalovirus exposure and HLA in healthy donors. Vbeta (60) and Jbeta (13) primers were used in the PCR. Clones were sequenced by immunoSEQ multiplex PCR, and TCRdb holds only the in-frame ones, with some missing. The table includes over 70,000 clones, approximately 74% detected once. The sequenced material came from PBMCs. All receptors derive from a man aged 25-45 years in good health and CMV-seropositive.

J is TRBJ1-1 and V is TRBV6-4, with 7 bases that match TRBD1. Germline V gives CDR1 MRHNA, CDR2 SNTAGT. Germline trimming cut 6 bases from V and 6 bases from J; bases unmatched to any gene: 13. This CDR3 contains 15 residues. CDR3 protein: CASRIQGQARAEAFF. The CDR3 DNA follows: TGTGCCAGCAGGATACAGGGGCAGGCTCGGGCTGAAGCTTTCTTT.

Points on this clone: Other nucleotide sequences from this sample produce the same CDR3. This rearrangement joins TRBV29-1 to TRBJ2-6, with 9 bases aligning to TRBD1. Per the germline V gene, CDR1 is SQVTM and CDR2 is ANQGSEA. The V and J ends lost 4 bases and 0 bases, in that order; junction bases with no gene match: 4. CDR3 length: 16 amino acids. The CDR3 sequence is CSVGGTGSSGANVLTF. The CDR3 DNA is TGCAGCGTTGGTGGGACAGGGTCCTCTGGGGCCAACGTCCTGACTTTC.